This TCR beta chain appears in the sequencing data of a study of molecular identifiers for immune sequencing clone quantification. General study results and limits: In naive cells, clones above 20 RNA copies held under 1% of molecules, whereas in effector cells they held over 98%.

TCRdb recomputed calls from the PCR reads with MiXCR, one row per CDR3 protein. Among 490,000 or so distinct CDR3 sequences listed, less than 30% were seen once. In germline, CDR1 is DFQATT, CDR2 SNEGSKA (reference sequence). Trimming cost V 5 bases and J 2 bases, with 10 bases left between them. The CDR3 loop spans 12 amino acids. A word on this clonotype: Its antigen remains unidentified. A single base separates this from a much larger clone, so it may be a read error. The conserved phenylalanine or tryptophan normally closing the CDR3 is absent here, so this likely arose from a read error.

The sorting of naive CD8 T cells used the CD8+CD4-CCR7+CD45RA+ phenotype. The gene calls are TRBV20-1 and TRBJ2-7; D is possibly TRBD1 (5 bases). This TCR came from a human donor in good health. Some libraries in this study had Jurkat cell RNA spiked in. The sequencing input was naive CD8+ T cells from blood, with Jurkat cell RNA spiked in. Regarding subset: FACS-sorted CD8+CD4-CCR7+CD45RA+ naive T cells. The CDR3 sequence is CSAPGYAYEQYY. The CDR3 DNA is TGCAGTGCTCCAGGGTATGCCTACGAGCAGTACTAC.